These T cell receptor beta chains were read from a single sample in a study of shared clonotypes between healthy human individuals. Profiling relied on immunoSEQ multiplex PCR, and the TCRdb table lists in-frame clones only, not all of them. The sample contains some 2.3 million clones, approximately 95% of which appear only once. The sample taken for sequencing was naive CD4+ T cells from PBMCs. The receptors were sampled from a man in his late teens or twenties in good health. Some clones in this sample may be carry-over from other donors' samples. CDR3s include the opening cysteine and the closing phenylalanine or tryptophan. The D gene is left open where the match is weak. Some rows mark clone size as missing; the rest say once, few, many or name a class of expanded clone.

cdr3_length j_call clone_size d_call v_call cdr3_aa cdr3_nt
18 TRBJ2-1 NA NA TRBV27 CASSLYTAHEDLAYEQFF TGTGCCAGCAGTTTATACACCGCCCACGAGGACCTAGCGTATGAGCAGTTCTTC
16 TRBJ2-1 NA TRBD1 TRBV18 CASSSIGQGVGNEQFF TGTGCCAGCTCATCGATTGGACAGGGAGTGGGCAATGAGCAGTTCTTC
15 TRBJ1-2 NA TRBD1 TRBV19 CASSTTGGPNYGYTF TGTGCCAGTAGTACGACAGGGGGCCCCAACTATGGCTACACCTTC
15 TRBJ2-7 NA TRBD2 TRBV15 CATSRNPLAGGEQYF TGTGCCACCAGCAGAAATCCGCTAGCGGGAGGGGAGCAGTACTTC
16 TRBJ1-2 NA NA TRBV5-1 CASSSATLNSPNGYTF TGCGCCAGCAGCTCCGCAACCTTGAACTCCCCTAATGGCTACACCTTC
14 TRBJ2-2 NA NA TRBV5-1 CASTGSQTTGELFF TGCGCCAGCACCGGGTCTCAAACCACCGGGGAGCTGTTTTTT
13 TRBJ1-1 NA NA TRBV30 CAWSVQENTEAFF TGTGCCTGGAGTGTTCAGGAGAACACTGAAGCTTTCTTT
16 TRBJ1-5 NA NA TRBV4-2 CASSQGGGDSNQPQHF TGTGCCAGCAGCCAAGGGGGTGGGGATAGCAATCAGCCCCAGCATTTT
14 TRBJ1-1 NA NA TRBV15 CATSRDRVATEAFF TGTGCCACCAGCAGAGACAGGGTCGCCACTGAAGCTTTCTTT
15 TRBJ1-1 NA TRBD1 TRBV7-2 CASSFQGAGGTEAFF TGTGCCAGCAGCTTCCAGGGGGCAGGGGGCACTGAAGCTTTCTTT
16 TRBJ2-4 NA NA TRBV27 CASSFLGGGPGNIQYF TGTGCCAGCAGTTTTTTGGGAGGTGGCCCAGGAAACATTCAGTACTTC
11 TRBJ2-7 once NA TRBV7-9 CASSSTYEQYF TGTGCCAGCAGCTCTACCTACGAGCAGTACTTC
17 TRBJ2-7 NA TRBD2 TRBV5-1 CASSSASGTSGSYEQYF TGCGCCAGCAGCTCGGCGTCCGGGACTAGCGGGAGTTACGAGCAGTACTTC